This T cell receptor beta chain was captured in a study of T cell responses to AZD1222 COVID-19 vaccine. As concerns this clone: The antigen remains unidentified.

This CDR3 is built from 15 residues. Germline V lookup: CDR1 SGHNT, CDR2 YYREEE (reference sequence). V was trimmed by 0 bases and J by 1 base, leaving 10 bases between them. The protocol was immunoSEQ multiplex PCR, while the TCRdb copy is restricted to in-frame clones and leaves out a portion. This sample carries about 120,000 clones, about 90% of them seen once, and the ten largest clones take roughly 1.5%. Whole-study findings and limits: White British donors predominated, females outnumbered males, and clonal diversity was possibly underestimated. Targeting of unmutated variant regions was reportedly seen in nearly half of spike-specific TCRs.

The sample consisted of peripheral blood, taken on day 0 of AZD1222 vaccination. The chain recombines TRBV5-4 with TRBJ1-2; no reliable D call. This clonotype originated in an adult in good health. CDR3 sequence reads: CASSLGGLGNYGYTF. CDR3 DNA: TGTGCCAGCAGCTTGGGCGGACTGGGTAACTATGGCTACACCTTC.